The next 31 T cell receptor beta chains were all read from a single sample in a study of response to subunit inactivated influenza vaccine. TCRdb reanalysed the RT-PCR reads using MiXCR and keeps one entry per CDR3 protein. Among just under 550,000 distinct CDR3 sequences listed, roughly 25% were seen once. These data also formed part of another study, on T cells expressing NK-cell markers. From that paper: Researchers built TCR beta cDNA using 5'RACE template switching with UMIs.

This specimen was CD4+ T cells sorted from PBMCs, taken 11 to 12 days after vaccination. The source of these receptors is a man aged 45-65 years who received an inactivated influenza vaccine.

In this sample, this clonotype turned up many times. V usage is TRBV29-1 and J usage is TRBJ2-4, with unresolved D. Between the trimmed V and J ends, which lost 3 bases and 1 base, there was a span of 7 bases. The length of the CDR3 is 13 residues. Germline lookup yields CDR1 SQVTM and CDR2 ANQGSEA. The CDR3 coding sequence is TGCAGCGTTGATGGTGGGGCCAAAAACATTCAGTACTTC. This encodes CSVDGGAKNIQYF.

The genes are TRBV5-1 and TRBJ2-5; D is possibly TRBD1 (6 bases). The V end lost 5 bases, the J end lost 10 bases, and 15 bases lay between the germline ends. The CDR3 extends over 12 amino acids. Germline lookup yields CDR1 SGHRS and CDR2 YFSETQ. The CDR3 protein is CASSMPGVGQYF. CDR3 sequence (DNA): TGCGCCAGCAGTATGCCAGGGGTCGGCCAGTACTTC.

The rearrangement joins TRBV9 to TRBJ2-7; TRBD1 is a possible D gene (5 bases). CDR1 SGDLS and CDR2 YYNGEE come from the germline V gene. V was clipped by 0 bases and J by 4 bases, with 14 bases between them. CDR3 size: 15 residues. CDR3 DNA sequence: TGTGCCAGCAGCGTAGCCAGCAGGGTCGGGTACGAGCAGTACTTC. Translating gives CASSVASRVGYEQYF.

This clonotype came up a few times. CDR3 loop: CASSLGLAGRNLQETQYF. In nucleotides, the CDR3 is TGCGCCAGCAGCTTGGGACTAGCGGGCCGTAACCTCCAAGAGACCCAGTACTTC. The rearrangement joins TRBV5-1 to TRBJ2-5; the match to TRBD2 covers 10 bases. The V segment lost 0 bases and the J segment 1 base; nucleotides outside the gene matches: 9. From germline, CDR1 is SGHRS and CDR2 YFSETQ. This CDR3 comprises 18 residues.

The chain has TRBV4-1 and TRBJ2-1, with D unclear. The CDR3 contains 15 residues. CDR1 and CDR2 (germline): MGHRA, YSYEKL. The V end lost 3 bases, the J end lost 0 bases, and 9 bases lay between the germline ends. CDR3 sequence (DNA): TGCGCCAGCAGCCAGTCCACGAGCTCCTACAATGAGCAGTTCTTC. It encodes CASSQSTSSYNEQFF.

This clonotype was counted between two and nine times. The chain employs TRBV15 and TRBJ2-5; perhaps TRBD2 as D (6 bases). This CDR3 comprises 16 residues. In germline, CDR1 is LNHNV, CDR2 YYDKDF (reference sequence). V was cut by 1 base and J by 3 bases, with 15 bases left in between. This chain's CDR3 is CATSRGRGVGEETQYF. The CDR3 region has the DNA TGTGCCACCAGCAGAGGGAGGGGAGTCGGGGAAGAGACCCAGTACTTC.

This chain links TRBV5-1 with TRBJ2-7, with 7 bases matching TRBD2. Germline CDR1 SGHRS, CDR2 YFSETQ. V trimming: 2 bases; J trimming: 3 bases; junction bases outside the gene matches: 8. This CDR3 has 15 residues. This CDR3 is CASSFASGAVYEQYF. CDR3 bases: TGCGCCAGCAGCTTTGCCAGCGGGGCCGTCTACGAGCAGTACTTC.

This clonotype was detected only a few times. J is TRBJ1-5 and V is TRBV20-1; possibly TRBD1 for D (6 bases). Trimming took off 5 bases at V and 0 bases at J, with 11 bases between the two ends. The V gene's germline CDR1 is DFQATT and CDR2 SNEGSKA (reference sequence). This CDR3 has 14 amino acids. The CDR3 reads CSASRGPSNQPQHF. Written as DNA, the CDR3 is TGCAGTGCTTCCCGGGGGCCTAGCAATCAGCCCCAGCATTTT.

The rearrangement links TRBV15 to TRBJ2-4, with unresolved D. Germline CDR1 LNHNV, CDR2 YYDKDF (reference sequence). The ends were cut back, 0 bases at V and 6 bases at J, with 12 bases in the middle. This CDR3 spans 15 amino acids. The CDR3 loop reads CATSREVSLLNIQYF. DNA for the CDR3: TGTGCCACCAGCAGAGAGGTTAGCCTATTAAACATTCAGTACTTC. The whole variable domain, remainder taken from reference TRBV15 and TRBJ2-4, is DAMVIQNPRYQVTQFGKPVTLSCSQTLNHNVMYWYQQKSSQAPKLLFHYYDKDFNNEADTPDNFQSRRPNTSFCFLDIRSPGLGDTAMYLCATSREVSLLNIQYFGAGTRLSVL.

This clonotype appeared a few times. This chain joins TRBV7-2 and TRBJ2-3, with 12 nucleotides matching TRBD1. The germline V gene has CDR1 SGHTA and CDR2 FQGNSA. The V and J ends lost 2 bases and 6 bases, in that order; junction bases with no gene match: 3. The CDR3 contains 15 residues. In nucleotides, the CDR3 is TGTGCCAGCAGCTTACGGGACAGGGGGCGGGATACGCAGTATTTT. Its translation: CASSLRDRGRDTQYF.

This clonotype appeared a few times. The V call is TRBV12-3 or TRBV12-4, the J call TRBJ1-2, with D possibly matching TRBD1 (5 bases). Trimming took off 1 base at V and 2 bases at J, with 11 bases between the two ends. This CDR3 has 15 amino acids. In nucleotides, the CDR3 is TGTGCCAGCAGTTTAGGGCTCAGGGAGAACTATGGCTACACCTTC. Translated, it gives CASSLGLRENYGYTF.

The chain links TRBV20-1 to TRBJ2-3; 9 positions match TRBD1. V lost 6 bases and J lost 3; bases outside the gene matches: 4. This CDR3 has 13 amino acids. Germline loops: CDR1 DFQATT, CDR2 SNEGSKA (reference sequence). Written as DNA, the CDR3 is TGCAGTGCCGCCGGGACAGGGACAGATACGCAGTATTTT. It is translated as CSAAGTGTDTQYF.

The J gene is TRBJ2-7, the V gene TRBV4-2; D may match TRBD1 or TRBD2 (6 bases each). CDR3 length equals 15 residues. CDR1 is LGHNA, CDR2 YNFKEQ, per germline. V was shortened by 0 bases and J by 3 bases, with 12 bases between the two germline ends. CDR3 DNA sequence: TGTGCCAGCAGCCAAGACAGGGGAGGCATCTACGAGCAGTACTTC. Protein: CASSQDRGGIYEQYF.

This clonotype was seen a few times. The genes are TRBV20-1 and TRBJ1-4, with TRBD1 as a possible D gene (5 bases). The CDR3 is 14 residues long. Trimming removed 2 bases from V and 7 bases from J, with 14 bases in between. Looked up from germline, CDR1 is DFQATT and CDR2 is SNEGSKA (reference sequence). The CDR3 DNA sequence: TGCAGTGCTAGACAAGGGACCTGGGGTGAAAAACTGTTTTTT. This gives the protein CSARQGTWGEKLFF.

The table lists this clonotype with a few counts. V gene TRBV28 combines with J gene TRBJ2-7; D is undetermined. This CDR3 comprises 15 residues. Germline-derived CDR1 and CDR2 are MDHEN and SYDVKM. V was pared by 2 bases and J by 2 bases, with 13 bases between. The CDR3 nucleotides are TGTGCCAGCAGTTTAGGGTTGGCAGTTCCCTACGAGCAGTACTTC. It translates to CASSLGLAVPYEQYF.

This clonotype was seen a few times. The chain recombines TRBV7-9 with TRBJ1-2, with D perhaps TRBD1 (6 bases). Trimming shortened V by 5 bases and J by 6 bases, and 19 bases separated the two germline ends. This CDR3 has 15 residues. Germline loops: CDR1 SEHNR, CDR2 FQNEAQ (reference sequence). The DNA for the CDR3 is TGTGCCAGCAGCACAGGGACGGTTCGAAAAGATGGCTACACCTTC. This codes for CASSTGTVRKDGYTF.

The rearrangement uses TRBV6-1 and TRBJ1-2; the match to TRBD1 covers 9 bases. Germline V gives CDR1 MNHNS, CDR2 SASEGT. CDR3 length: 15 residues. With V trimmed by 6 bases and J by 8 bases, 13 bases remained unmatched. CDR3 sequence (DNA): TGTGCCAGCAGATTCGCCGTGAGGACAGGGGAGGGCTACACCTTC. This translates into CASRFAVRTGEGYTF.

A few counts support this clonotype. CDR3 sequence (DNA): TGTGCCAGCAGCTTTTCCCTAGGTCGCTACAATGAGCAGTTCTTC. Its translation: CASSFSLGRYNEQFF. The chain is built from TRBV5-5 and TRBJ2-1; D is ambiguous. CDR3 length: 15 amino acids. Germline values: CDR1 SGHKS, CDR2 YYEKEE (reference sequence). V lost 2 bases and J 3 bases, leaving 12 bases between the germline ends.

The chain has TRBV6-5 and TRBJ1-2; TRBD1 is a possible D gene (5 bases). With 0 bases removed from V and 7 bases from J, the gap between germline ends came to 9 bases. Germline CDR1 reads MNHEY; CDR2 reads SVGAGI. CDR3 length: 13 residues. CDR3 amino acids: CASSYSVQGGYTF. Here the CDR3 DNA reads TGTGCCAGCAGTTACTCGGTGCAGGGTGGCTACACCTTC.

The rearrangement joins TRBV28 to TRBJ2-3, with 12 bases that match TRBD2. Trimming took 6 bases from V and 4 from J; bases not matched to a gene: 11. This CDR3 comprises 17 residues. CDR1 MDHEN and CDR2 SYDVKM come from the germline V gene. DNA for the CDR3: TGTGCCAGCAGGATGACTAGCGGGAGATTCAGTTCAGATACGCAGTATTTT. Residues: CASRMTSGRFSSDTQYF.

CDR3 residues: CSAREFGSNYGYTF. The CDR3 nucleotides are TGCAGTGCTAGAGAATTCGGCTCTAACTATGGCTACACCTTC. V usage is TRBV20-1 and J usage is TRBJ1-2, with unresolved D. V was trimmed by 0 bases and J by 0 bases, leaving 8 bases between them. Per the germline V gene, CDR1 is DFQATT and CDR2 is SNEGSKA (reference sequence). This CDR3 has 14 residues.

This clonotype was detected a few times. The chain combines TRBV20-1 with TRBJ2-3; maybe TRBD1 (6 bases). This CDR3 contains 12 residues. Trimming pared 6 bases from V and 9 bases from J, leaving 16 bases between. From germline, CDR1 is DFQATT and CDR2 SNEGSKA (reference sequence). In nucleotides, the CDR3 is TGCAGTGCGTTCCCGGACAGAAACACGCAGTATTTT. This gives the protein CSAFPDRNTQYF.

The CDR3 nucleotides are TGCAGTGCTAGAGATAGCCAGAGTCACTACAATGAGCAGTTCTTC. It yields the protein CSARDSQSHYNEQFF. The chain joins TRBV20-1 to TRBJ2-1; D is undetermined. Trimming took 0 bases from V and 3 from J, leaving 12 bases between them. CDR1 is DFQATT and CDR2 is SNEGSKA in the germline V gene (reference sequence). The CDR3 has 15 amino acids.

Many counts were recorded for this clonotype. The chain has TRBV7-2 and TRBJ2-7; D is perhaps TRBD1 (5 bases). CDR3 length equals 15 residues. The germline V gene encodes CDR1 SGHTA and CDR2 FQGNSA. Trimming took off 2 bases at V and 3 bases at J, with 14 bases between the two ends. This CDR3 is CASSLQGARGYEQYF. The CDR3 bases are TGTGCCAGCAGCTTACAAGGGGCGCGAGGCTACGAGCAGTACTTC.

CDR3 loop: CATSRGFKVTDTQYF. DNA of the CDR3: TGTGCCACCAGCAGAGGATTCAAGGTGACAGATACGCAGTATTTT. The chain joins TRBV15 to TRBJ2-3; D is undetermined. This CDR3 has 15 residues. Trimming stripped 1 base from V and 3 bases from J, with 11 bases between. Germline V gene data show CDR1 as LNHNV and CDR2 as YYDKDF (reference sequence).

The V and J genes are TRBV7-8 and TRBJ1-2; D is perhaps TRBD1 (6 bases). The CDR3 totals 12 residues. From germline, CDR1 is SGHVS and CDR2 FQNEAQ. The V and J ends lost 5 bases and 7 bases respectively, with 11 bases between them. The CDR3 sequence: CASSTGYRGYTF. CDR3 coding DNA: TGTGCCAGCAGCACAGGGTATCGTGGCTACACCTTC.

Only a few counts were recorded for this clonotype. This chain links TRBV20-1 with TRBJ1-5, with no clear D. This CDR3 has 12 residues. CDR1 and CDR2 (germline): DFQATT, SNEGSKA (reference sequence). V shed 3 bases and J shed 7 bases, with 10 bases lying between them. The CDR3: CSASWLGQPQHF. In nucleotides, the CDR3 is TGCAGTGCTAGTTGGCTCGGACAGCCCCAGCATTTT.

The chain carries TRBV27 and TRBJ1-1, with TRBD1 matching over 7 bases. Germline CDR1 MNHEY, CDR2 SMNVEV (reference sequence). Unmatched junction bases numbered 8, after V lost 7 bases and J lost 0 bases. The CDR3 sequence is 15 residues long. The chain's CDR3 is CASTKGAAMNTEAFF. The DNA of the CDR3 is TGTGCCAGCACGAAGGGGGCGGCGATGAACACTGAAGCTTTCTTT.

This clonotype was recorded a few times. The chain joins TRBV14 to TRBJ2-1; 7 positions match TRBD2. CDR3 size: 13 residues. The J segment lost 9 bases and the V segment lost 4 bases, leaving 6 bases of the junction unmatched. Per germline, CDR1 SGHDN and CDR2 FVKESK. The CDR3 bases are TGTGCCAGCAGCCCTTGGACTAGTACTGAGCAGTTCTTC. Translated, it gives CASSPWTSTEQFF. Complete variable domain (other parts from reference TRBV14 and TRBJ2-1): EAGVTQFPSHSVIEKGQTVTLRCDPISGHDNLYWYRRVMGKEIKFLLHFVKESKQDESGMPNNRFLAERTGGTYSTLKVQPAELEDSGVYFCASSPWTSTEQFFGPGTRLTVL.

This clonotype was observed a handful of times. CDR3 sequence (DNA): TGTGCCAGCAGTATAGATACGGGACTAGCGGGAGGTACTAGCACAGATACGCAGTATTTT. This sequence encodes CASSIDTGLAGGTSTDTQYF. V gene TRBV12-3 or TRBV12-4 combines with J gene TRBJ2-3, with 15 bases fitting TRBD2. V lost 5 bases, J lost 0 bases, and 12 bases stayed unmatched. CDR3 length equals 20 residues.

This chain uses TRBV7-6 with TRBJ2-1; 11 positions agree with TRBD2. Germline loops: CDR1 SGHVS, CDR2 FNYEAQ. The CDR3 length is 17 residues. V was pared by 1 base and J by 7 bases, with 9 bases of the junction left unmatched. CDR3 in DNA: TGTGCCAGCAGCTTAGAAGGGCGGGCTAGCGGGAGGAATGAGCAGTTCTTC. It encodes CASSLEGRASGRNEQFF.